The table lists the clone carrying this T cell receptor (beta chain) with many counts. Its matching antigen is unknown. Libraries of TCR beta came from iRepertoire HTBI primers plus Arm-PCR of CDR3 regions. MiXCR was run by TCRdb on the multiplex PCR reads, yielding one entry per CDR3 protein. The sample lists hundreds of thousands of distinct CDR3 sequences, around 21% occurring once. Deletions cut 4 bases from V and 7 bases from J, with 11 bases between. There are 13 residues in the CDR3. Germline lookup yields CDR1 SGHTA and CDR2 FQGNSA. The sample comes from a study of regulatory T cells in long-lasting Graves disease. Study background: To qualify as persistent, Graves' disease required over 5 years of antithyroid drugs with positive TSH receptor antibodies. Study-level findings and limits: There was favoring of TRBV28, TRBJ1-2 and TRBJ2-5 in persistent disease. Clonotypes that were public and shared totalled a few thousand in persistent patients versus 966 in new patients.

Indicated time point: persistent/refractory GD, antithyroid drugs over 5 years with positive TRAb. RNA extracted from PBMCs served as the sequencing template. The V and J genes are TRBV7-2 and TRBJ1-5; D is ambiguous. The source is a female donor with Graves disease. The source material was peripheral blood mononuclear cells (PBMCs), sampled when the disease was refractory, from a patient treated with antithyroid drugs. The CDR3 spells CASSSTGRQPQHF. CDR3 coding DNA: TGTGCCAGCAGCTCCACGGGCCGGCAGCCCCAGCATTTT.